The sequence of this T cell receptor beta chain was determined in a study of blood T cell repertoires in COVID-19. Across the study: The origin of the acute and convalescent COVID-19 samples was the United States, Italy and Spain. The analysed material was cDNA or gDNA that came from T cells, B-cell-depleted T cells, or PBMCs.

The CDR3 is made up of 18 amino acids. Germline loops: CDR1 ENHRY, CDR2 SYGVKD. The ends were cut back, 2 bases at V and 0 bases at J, with 19 bases in the middle. Using immunoSEQ multiplex PCR, the repertoire was profiled, and TCRdb retains in-frame clones only, with some absent. The sample lists roughly 250,000 clones; 82% were seen once. The clonotype was recovered from a woman aged 55-75 years with active or convalescent COVID-19. The sample taken for sequencing was peripheral blood. The rearrangement uses TRBV10-3 and TRBJ1-1; no firm D call. The CDR3 DNA is TGTGCCATCAGTGAGCACGTCGGTGCAGGAATGATGAACACTGAAGCTTTCTTT. Protein sequence: CAISEHVGAGMMNTEAFF.